This T cell receptor (beta chain) was obtained from a study of blood T cell repertoires in COVID-19. Whole-study context: Collection of acute and convalescent COVID-19 samples took place in the United States, Italy and Spain. Sample material is recorded as cDNA or gDNA derived from T cells, B-cell-depleted T cells, or PBMCs.

This CDR3 is built from 14 residues. V lost 3 bases to trimming and J lost 0 bases, with 7 bases between them. Germline V gene sequence: CDR1 KGHSH, CDR2 LQKENI. As handled by the study authors: For nucleated cells, counts were estimated from reference gene primer amplification. Profiled with immunoSEQ multiplex PCR; TCRdb holds only in-frame clones, not every one. That table gives V, J and clone size, and the DNA gave D and trimming. Of roughly 70,000 clones in the sample, approximately 92% were seen once. V and J are TRBV18 and TRBJ2-3, with D unclear. Input material: peripheral blood. The sequence was collected from a human donor with active COVID-19. The donor label of this sample is uncertain. Written as DNA, the CDR3 is TGTGCCAGCTCACCGGGCTTAAGCACAGATACGCAGTATTTT. This sequence encodes CASSPGLSTDTQYF.